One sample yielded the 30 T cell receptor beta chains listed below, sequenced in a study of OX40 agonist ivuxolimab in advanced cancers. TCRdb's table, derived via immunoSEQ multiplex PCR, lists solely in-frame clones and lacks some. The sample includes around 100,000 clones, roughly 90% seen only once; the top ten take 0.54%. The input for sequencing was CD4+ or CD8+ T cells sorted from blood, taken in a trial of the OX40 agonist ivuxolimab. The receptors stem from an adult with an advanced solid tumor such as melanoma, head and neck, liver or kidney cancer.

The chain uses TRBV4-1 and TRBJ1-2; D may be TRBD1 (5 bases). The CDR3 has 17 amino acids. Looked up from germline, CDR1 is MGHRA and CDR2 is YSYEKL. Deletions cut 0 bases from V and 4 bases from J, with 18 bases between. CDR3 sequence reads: CASSQDQAVQGLYGYTF. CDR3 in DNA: TGCGCCAGCAGCCAAGATCAGGCCGTCCAGGGACTCTATGGCTACACCTTC.

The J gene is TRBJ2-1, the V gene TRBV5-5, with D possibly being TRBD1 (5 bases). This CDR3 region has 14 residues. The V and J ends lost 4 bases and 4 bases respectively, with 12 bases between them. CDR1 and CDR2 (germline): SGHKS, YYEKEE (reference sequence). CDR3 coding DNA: TGTGCCAGCAGCCCCCAGGGCAGGTACAATGAGCAGTTCTTC. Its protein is CASSPQGRYNEQFF. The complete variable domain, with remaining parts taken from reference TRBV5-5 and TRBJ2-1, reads DAGVTQSPTHLIKTRGQQVTLRCSPISGHKSVSWYQQVLGQGPQFIFQYYEKEERGRGNFPDRFSARQFPNYSSELNVNALLLGDSALYLCASSPQGRYNEQFFGPGTRLTVL.

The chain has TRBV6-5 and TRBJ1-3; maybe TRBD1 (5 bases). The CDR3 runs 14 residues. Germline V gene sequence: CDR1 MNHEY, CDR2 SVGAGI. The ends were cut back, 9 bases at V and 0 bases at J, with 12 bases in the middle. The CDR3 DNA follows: TGTGCCAGTAGGGGACCAACCTCTGGAAACACCATATATTTT. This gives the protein CASRGPTSGNTIYF.

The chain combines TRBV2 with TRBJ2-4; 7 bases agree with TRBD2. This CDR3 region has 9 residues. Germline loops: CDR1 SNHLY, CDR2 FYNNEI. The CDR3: CPEGGIQYF. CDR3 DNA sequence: TGTCCGGAGGGAGGGATTCAGTACTTC.

In DNA form, the CDR3 reads TGCGCCAGCAGCCAAGTGACAGGAAATTACAATGAGCAGTTCTTC. This codes for CASSQVTGNYNEQFF. The chain uses TRBV4-1 and TRBJ2-1, with D possibly TRBD1 on 6 matching bases. Germline V gives CDR1 MGHRA, CDR2 YSYEKL. Trimming left V 1 base short and J 4 bases short, with 11 bases between. The CDR3 totals 15 residues.

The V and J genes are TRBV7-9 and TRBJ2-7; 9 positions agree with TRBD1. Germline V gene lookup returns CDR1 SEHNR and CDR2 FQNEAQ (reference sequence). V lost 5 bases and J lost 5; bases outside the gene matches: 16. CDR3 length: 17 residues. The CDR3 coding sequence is TGTGCCAGCAGCCCCCGACGAGGGACAGGGTTTTTCCACGAGCAGTACTTC. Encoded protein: CASSPRRGTGFFHEQYF.

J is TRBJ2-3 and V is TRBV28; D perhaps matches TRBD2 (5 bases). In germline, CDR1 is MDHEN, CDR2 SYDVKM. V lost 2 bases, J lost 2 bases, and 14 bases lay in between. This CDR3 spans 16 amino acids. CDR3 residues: CASSLRAGRITDTQYF. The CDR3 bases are TGTGCCAGCAGTTTAAGGGCGGGCAGGATCACAGATACGCAGTATTTT.

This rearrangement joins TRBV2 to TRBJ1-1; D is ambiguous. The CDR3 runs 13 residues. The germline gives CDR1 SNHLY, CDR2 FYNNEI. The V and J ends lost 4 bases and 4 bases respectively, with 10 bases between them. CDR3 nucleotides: TGTGCCAGCAGTGTAGGGTTCTCCACTGAAGCTTTCTTT. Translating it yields CASSVGFSTEAFF.

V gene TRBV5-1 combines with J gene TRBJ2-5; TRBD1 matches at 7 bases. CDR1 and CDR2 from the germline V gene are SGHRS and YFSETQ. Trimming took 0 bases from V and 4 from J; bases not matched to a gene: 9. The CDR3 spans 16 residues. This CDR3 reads CASSLGTGERRETQYF. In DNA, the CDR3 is TGCGCCAGCAGCTTGGGAACAGGGGAGAGGCGAGAGACCCAGTACTTC.

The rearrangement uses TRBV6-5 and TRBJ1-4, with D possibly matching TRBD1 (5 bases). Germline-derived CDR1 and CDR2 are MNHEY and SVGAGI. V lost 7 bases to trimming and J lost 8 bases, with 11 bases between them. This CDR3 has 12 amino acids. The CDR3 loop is CASKDRGEKLFF. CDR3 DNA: TGTGCCAGCAAGGACCGGGGCGAAAAACTGTTTTTT.

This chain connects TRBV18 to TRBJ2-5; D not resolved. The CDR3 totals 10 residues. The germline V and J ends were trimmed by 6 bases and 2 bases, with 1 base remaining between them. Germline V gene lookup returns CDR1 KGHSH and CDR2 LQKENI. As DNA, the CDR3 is TGTGCCAGCTCTCAAGAGACCCAGTACTTC. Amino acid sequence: CASSQETQYF. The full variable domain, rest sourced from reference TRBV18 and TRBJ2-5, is NAGVMQNPRHLVRRRGQEARLRCSPMKGHSHVYWYRQLPEEGLKFMVYLQKENIIDESGMPKERFSAEFPKEGPSILRIQQVVRGDSAAYFCASSQETQYFGPGTRLLVL.

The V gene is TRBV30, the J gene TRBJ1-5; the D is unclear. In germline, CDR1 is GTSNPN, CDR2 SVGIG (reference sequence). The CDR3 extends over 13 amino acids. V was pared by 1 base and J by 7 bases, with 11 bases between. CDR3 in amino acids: CAWSEDNDQPQHF. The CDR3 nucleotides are TGTGCCTGGAGTGAGGATAATGACCAGCCCCAGCATTTT.

This CDR3 reads CASSSRGPTTDGYTF. DNA of the CDR3: TGCGCCAGCAGCTCCCGGGGCCCTACGACGGATGGCTACACCTTC. V usage is TRBV5-1 and J usage is TRBJ1-2, with TRBD1 as a possible D gene (5 bases). This CDR3 contains 15 residues. The V gene lost 3 bases and the J gene lost 6 bases, with 18 bases spanning the gap. Germline loops: CDR1 SGHRS, CDR2 YFSETQ.

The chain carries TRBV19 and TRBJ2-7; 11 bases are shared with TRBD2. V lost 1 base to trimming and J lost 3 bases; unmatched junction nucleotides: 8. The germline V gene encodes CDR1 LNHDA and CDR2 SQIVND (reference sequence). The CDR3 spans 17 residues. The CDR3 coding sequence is TGTGCCAGTAGTATAGCGACTAGCGGGGACGGTTACTACGAGCAGTACTTC. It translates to CASSIATSGDGYYEQYF.

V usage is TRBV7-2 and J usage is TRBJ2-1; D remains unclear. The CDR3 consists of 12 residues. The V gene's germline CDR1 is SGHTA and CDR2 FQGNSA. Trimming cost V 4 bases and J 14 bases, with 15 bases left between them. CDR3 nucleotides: TGTGCCAGCAGCTCCCCGAGAGACTTAAAGTTCTTC. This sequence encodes CASSSPRDLKFF.

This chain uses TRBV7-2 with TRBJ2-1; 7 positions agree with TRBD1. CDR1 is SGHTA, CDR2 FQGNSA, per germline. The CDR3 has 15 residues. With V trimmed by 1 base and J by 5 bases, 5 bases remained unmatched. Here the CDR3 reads CASSLVGQLNNEQFF. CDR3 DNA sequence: TGTGCCAGCAGCTTAGTGGGACAGCTGAACAATGAGCAGTTCTTC.

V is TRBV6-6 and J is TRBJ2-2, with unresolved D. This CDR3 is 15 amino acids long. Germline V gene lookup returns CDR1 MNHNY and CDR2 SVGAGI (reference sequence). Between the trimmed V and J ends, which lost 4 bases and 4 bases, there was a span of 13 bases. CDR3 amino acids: CASSSGARSTGELFF. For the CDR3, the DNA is TGTGCCAGCAGTTCCGGTGCTCGGAGCACCGGGGAGCTGTTTTTT.

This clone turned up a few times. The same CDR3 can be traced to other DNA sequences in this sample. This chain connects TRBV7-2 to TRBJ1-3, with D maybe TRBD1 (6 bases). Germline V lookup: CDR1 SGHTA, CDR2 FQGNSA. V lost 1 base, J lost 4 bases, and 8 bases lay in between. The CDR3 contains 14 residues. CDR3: CASSLDRDGNTIYF. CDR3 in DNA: TGTGCCAGCAGCTTAGACAGGGACGGAAACACCATATATTTT.

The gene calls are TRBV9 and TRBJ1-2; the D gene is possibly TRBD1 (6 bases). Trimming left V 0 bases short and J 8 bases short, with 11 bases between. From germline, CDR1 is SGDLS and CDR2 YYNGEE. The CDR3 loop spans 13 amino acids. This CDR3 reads CASSVVEGGGYTF. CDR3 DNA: TGTGCCAGCAGCGTAGTCGAGGGGGGAGGCTACACCTTC.

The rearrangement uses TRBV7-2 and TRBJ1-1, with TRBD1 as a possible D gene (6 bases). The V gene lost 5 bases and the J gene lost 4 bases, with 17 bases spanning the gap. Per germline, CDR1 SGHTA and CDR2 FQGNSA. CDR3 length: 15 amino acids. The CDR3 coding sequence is TGTGCCAGCAGCCCACGGACAGTTGGGACCACTGAAGCTTTCTTT. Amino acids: CASSPRTVGTTEAFF.

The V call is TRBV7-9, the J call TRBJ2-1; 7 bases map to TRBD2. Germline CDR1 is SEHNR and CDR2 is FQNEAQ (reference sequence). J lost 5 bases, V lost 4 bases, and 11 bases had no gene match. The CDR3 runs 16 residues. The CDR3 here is CASSWGSSGLHNEQFF. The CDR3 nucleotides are TGTGCCAGCAGCTGGGGGTCTAGCGGCCTCCACAATGAGCAGTTCTTC.

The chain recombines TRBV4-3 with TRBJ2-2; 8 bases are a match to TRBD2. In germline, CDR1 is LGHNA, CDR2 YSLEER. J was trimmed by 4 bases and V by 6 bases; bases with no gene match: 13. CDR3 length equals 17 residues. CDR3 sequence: CASSDRSSGSGTGELFF. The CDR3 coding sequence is TGCGCCAGCAGTGACCGTAGCAGCGGGAGTGGCACCGGGGAGCTGTTTTTT.

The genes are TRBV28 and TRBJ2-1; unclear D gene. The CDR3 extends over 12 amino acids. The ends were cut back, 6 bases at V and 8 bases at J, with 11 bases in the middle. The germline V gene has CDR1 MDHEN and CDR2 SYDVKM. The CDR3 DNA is TGTGCCAGCAGATCTCCGTGGGATGAGCAGTTCTTC. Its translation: CASRSPWDEQFF.

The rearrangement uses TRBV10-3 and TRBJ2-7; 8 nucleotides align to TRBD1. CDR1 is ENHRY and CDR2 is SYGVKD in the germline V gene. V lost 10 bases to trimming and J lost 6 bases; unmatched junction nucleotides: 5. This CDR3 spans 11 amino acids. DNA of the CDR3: TGTGCCACTTCGACAGGGGCCGAGCAGTACTTC. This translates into CATSTGAEQYF.

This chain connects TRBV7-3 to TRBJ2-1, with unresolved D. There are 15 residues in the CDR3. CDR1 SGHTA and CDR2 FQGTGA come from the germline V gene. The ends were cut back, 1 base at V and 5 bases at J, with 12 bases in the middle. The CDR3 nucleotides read TGTGCCAGCAGCTTAAGTCGAACGGCCGACAATGAGCAGTTCTTC. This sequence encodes CASSLSRTADNEQFF.

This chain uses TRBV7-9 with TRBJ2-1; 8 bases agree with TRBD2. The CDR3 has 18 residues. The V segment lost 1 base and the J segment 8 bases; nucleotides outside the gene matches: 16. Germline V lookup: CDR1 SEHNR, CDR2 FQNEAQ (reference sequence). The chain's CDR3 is CASSLGRVVGLDPHEQFF. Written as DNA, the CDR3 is TGTGCCAGCAGCTTAGGGAGGGTTGTGGGACTAGACCCCCATGAGCAGTTCTTC.

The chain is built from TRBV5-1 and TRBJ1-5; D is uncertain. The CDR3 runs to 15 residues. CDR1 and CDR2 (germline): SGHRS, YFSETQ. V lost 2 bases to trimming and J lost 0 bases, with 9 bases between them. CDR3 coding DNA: TGCGCCAGCAGCTTAACGGGAAGTAGCAATCAGCCCCAGCATTTT. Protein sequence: CASSLTGSSNQPQHF.

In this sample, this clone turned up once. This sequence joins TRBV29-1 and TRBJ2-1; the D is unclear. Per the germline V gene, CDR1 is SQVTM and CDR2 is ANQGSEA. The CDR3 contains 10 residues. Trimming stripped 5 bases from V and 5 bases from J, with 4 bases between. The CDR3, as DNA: TGCAGCGTTTCGGACAATGAGCAGTTCTTC. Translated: CSVSDNEQFF.

The CDR3 spells CASSVEGGTLYNEQFF. The CDR3 DNA sequence: TGTGCCAGCAGCGTAGAAGGCGGGACGCTCTACAATGAGCAGTTCTTC. The chain employs TRBV9 and TRBJ2-1; D possibly corresponds to TRBD2 (6 bases). V was pared by 0 bases and J by 3 bases, with 13 bases between. Germline V gene lookup returns CDR1 SGDLS and CDR2 YYNGEE. This CDR3 has 16 residues.

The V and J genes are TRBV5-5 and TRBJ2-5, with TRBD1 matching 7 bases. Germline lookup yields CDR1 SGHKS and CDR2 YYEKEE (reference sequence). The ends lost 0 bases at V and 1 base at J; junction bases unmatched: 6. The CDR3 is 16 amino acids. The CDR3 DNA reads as TGTGCCAGCAGCTTGGAACGGCCAGGGGGCCAAGAGACCCAGTACTTC. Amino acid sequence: CASSLERPGGQETQYF.